This record concerns one T cell receptor beta chain sequence. Its antigen remains unidentified. This sample was included in a study of blood T cells in healthy people across ages. Primed by a sample-barcoded 5' primer and a J-beta primer mix, a second PCR proceeded for 7 to 11 cycles. Via MiXCR, TCRdb re-called the 5' RACE reads, giving one row per CDR3 protein. The profile covers hundreds of thousands of distinct CDR3 sequences, with around 21% appearing a single time and 3% to 4% taken by the ten largest. Findings of the study overall: In older individuals, TCR beta diversity per million T cells was lower, falling roughly linearly with age.

Germline CDR1 is DFQATT and CDR2 is SNEGSKA (reference sequence). V lost 4 bases to trimming and J lost 0 bases; unmatched junction nucleotides: 7. The CDR3 loop spans 16 amino acids. The TCR was taken from a man in his 70s in good health. Sequencing was performed on blood. This chain joins TRBV20-1 and TRBJ2-2, with 8 bases that match TRBD2. The CDR3 here is CSANRLGLANTGELFF. Written as DNA, the CDR3 is TGCAGTGCTAATCGACTGGGACTAGCGAACACCGGGGAGCTGTTTTTT.